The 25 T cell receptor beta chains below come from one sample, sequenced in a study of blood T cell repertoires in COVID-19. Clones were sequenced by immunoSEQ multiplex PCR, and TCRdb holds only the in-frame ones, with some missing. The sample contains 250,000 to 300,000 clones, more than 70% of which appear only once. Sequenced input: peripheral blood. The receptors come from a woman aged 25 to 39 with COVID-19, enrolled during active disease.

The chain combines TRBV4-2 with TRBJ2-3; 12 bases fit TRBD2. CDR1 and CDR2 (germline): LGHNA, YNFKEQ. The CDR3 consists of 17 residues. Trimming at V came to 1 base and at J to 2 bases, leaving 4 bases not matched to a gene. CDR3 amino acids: CASSQATSGSITDTQYF. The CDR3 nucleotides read TGTGCCAGCAGCCAAGCGACTAGCGGGAGTATCACAGATACGCAGTATTTT.

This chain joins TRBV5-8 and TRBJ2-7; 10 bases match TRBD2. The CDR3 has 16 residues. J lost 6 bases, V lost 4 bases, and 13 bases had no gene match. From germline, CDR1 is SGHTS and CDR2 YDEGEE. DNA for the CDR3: TGTGCCAGCAGCCCCTGGCAGGTCCTAGCGGGAGCCGAGCAGTACTTC. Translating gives CASSPWQVLAGAEQYF.

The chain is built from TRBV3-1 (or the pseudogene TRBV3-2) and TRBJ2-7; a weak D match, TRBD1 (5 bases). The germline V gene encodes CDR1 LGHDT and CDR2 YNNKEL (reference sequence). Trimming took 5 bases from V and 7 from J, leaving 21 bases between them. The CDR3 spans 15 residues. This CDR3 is CASSYPLQGLSEQYF. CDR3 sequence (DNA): TGTGCCAGCAGCTACCCCCTCCAGGGTTTGTCAGAGCAGTACTTC.

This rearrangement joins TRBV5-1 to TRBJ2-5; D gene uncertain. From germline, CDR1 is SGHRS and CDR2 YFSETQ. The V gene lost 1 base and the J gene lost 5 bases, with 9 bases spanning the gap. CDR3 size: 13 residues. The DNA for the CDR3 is TGCGCCAGCAGCTTGTTTAAAACTGAGACCCAGTACTTC. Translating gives CASSLFKTETQYF.

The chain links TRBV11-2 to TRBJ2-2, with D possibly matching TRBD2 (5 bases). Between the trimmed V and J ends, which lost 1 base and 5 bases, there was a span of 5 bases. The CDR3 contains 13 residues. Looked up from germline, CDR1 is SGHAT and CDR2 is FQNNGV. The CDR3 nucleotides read TGTGCCAGCAGCTTAGCGGGAACCGGGGAGCTGTTTTTT. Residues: CASSLAGTGELFF.

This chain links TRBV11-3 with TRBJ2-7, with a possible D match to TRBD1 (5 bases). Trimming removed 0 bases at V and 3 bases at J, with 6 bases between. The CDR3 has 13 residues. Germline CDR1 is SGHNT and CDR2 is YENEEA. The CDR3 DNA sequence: TGTGCCAGCAGCTTAGAAAGGGGCTACGAGCAGTACTTC. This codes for CASSLERGYEQYF.

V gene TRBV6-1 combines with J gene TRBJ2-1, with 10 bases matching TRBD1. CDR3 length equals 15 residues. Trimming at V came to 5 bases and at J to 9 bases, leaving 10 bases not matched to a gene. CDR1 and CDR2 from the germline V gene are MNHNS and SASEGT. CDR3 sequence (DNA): TGTGCCAGCAGTCCGCGACAGGGGGCAATAGGTGAGCAGTTCTTC. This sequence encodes CASSPRQGAIGEQFF.

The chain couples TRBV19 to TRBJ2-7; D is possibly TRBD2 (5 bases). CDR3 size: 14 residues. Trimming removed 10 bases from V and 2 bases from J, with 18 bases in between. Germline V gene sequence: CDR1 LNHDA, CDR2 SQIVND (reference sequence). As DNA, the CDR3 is TGTGCCACTACCGGAGGCCAAACAACCTACGAGCAGTACTTC. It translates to CATTGGQTTYEQYF.

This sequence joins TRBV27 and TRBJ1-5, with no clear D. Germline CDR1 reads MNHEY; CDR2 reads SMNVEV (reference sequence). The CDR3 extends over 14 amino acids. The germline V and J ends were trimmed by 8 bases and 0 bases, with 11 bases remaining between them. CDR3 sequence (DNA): TGTGCCAGCCGGGGTCCGGTTAGCAATCAGCCCCAGCATTTT. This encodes CASRGPVSNQPQHF.

The DNA of the CDR3 is TGTGCCAGCAGTGAAAGGCGTCTAGCGGGAAGTTACAATGAGCAGTTCTTC. Amino acid sequence: CASSERRLAGSYNEQFF. V usage is TRBV6-1 and J usage is TRBJ2-1; 9 nucleotides match TRBD2. Trimming at V came to 2 bases and at J to 4 bases, leaving 9 bases not matched to a gene. The germline V gene encodes CDR1 MNHNS and CDR2 SASEGT. This CDR3 contains 17 residues.

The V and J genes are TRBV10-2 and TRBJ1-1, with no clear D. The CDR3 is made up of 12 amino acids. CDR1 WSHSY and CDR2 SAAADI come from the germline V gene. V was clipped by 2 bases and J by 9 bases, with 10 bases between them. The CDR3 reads CASSEVGEKAFF. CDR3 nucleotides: TGCGCCAGCAGTGAGGTCGGGGAAAAAGCTTTCTTT.

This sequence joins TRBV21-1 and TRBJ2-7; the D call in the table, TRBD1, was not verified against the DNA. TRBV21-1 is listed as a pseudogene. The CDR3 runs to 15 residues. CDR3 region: CASSNSTGKSYEQYF. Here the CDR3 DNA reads TGTGCCAGCAGCAACTCAACAGGGAAGTCGTACGAGCAGTACTTC.

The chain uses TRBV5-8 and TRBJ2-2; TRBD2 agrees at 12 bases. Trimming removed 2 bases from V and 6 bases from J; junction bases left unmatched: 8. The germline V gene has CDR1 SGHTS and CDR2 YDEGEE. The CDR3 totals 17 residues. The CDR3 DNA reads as TGTGCCAGCAGCTTCTCTAGCGGGAGGGCCGGTTCCGGGGAGCTGTTTTTT. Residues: CASSFSSGRAGSGELFF. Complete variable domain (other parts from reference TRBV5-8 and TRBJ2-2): EAGVTQSPTHLIKTRGQQATLRCSPISGHTSVYWYQQALGLGLQFLLWYDEGEERNRGNFPPRFSGRQFPNYSSELNVNALELEDSALYLCASSFSSGRAGSGELFFGEGSRLTVL.

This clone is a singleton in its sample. The CDR3 DNA reads TGTGCCAGCAGTGAAGGGGAGGGAGTTGAAAAACTGTTTTTT. Translation gives CASSEGEGVEKLFF. The rearrangement uses TRBV2 and TRBJ1-4; D gene uncertain. V was clipped by 1 base and J by 7 bases, with 10 bases between them. Germline CDR1 SNHLY, CDR2 FYNNEI. CDR3 length: 14 residues.

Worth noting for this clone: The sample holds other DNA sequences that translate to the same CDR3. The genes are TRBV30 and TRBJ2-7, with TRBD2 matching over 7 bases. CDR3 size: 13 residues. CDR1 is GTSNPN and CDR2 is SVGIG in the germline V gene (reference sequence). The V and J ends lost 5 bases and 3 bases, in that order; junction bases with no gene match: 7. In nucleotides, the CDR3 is TGTGCCTGGGGGGGACTAAACCTCTACGAGCAGTACTTC. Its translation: CAWGGLNLYEQYF.

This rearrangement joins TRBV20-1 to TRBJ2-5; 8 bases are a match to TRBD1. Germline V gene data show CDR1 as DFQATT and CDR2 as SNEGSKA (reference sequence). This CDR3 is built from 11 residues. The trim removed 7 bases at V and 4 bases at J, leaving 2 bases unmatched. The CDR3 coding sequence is TGCAGTGGACAGGGGACAGAGACCCAGTACTTC. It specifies CSGQGTETQYF.

The CDR3 sequence is CASSMGGPEFNYGYTF. The CDR3 region has the DNA TGTGCCAGTAGTATGGGGGGACCGGAATTTAACTATGGCTACACCTTC. This sequence joins TRBV19 and TRBJ1-2; a weak D match, TRBD1 (5 bases). Germline values: CDR1 LNHDA, CDR2 SQIVND (reference sequence). This CDR3 has 16 residues. V lost 3 bases and J 1 base, leaving 15 bases between the germline ends.

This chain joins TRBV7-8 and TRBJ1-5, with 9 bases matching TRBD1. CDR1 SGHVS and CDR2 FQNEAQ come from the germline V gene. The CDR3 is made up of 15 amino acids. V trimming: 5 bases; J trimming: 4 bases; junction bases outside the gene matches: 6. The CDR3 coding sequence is TGTGCCAGCAGCCCAAGGGACAGGGAAAATCAGCCCCAGCATTTT. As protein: CASSPRDRENQPQHF.

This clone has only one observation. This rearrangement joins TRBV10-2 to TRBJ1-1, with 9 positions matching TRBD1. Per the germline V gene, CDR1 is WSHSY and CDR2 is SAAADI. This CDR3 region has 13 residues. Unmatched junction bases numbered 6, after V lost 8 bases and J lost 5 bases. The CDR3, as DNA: TGCGCCAGCCACGGGACAGGGTGGACTGAAGCTTTCTTT. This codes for CASHGTGWTEAFF.

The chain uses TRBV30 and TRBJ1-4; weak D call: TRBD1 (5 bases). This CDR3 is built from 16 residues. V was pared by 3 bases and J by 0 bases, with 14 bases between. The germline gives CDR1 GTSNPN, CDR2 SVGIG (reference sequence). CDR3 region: CAWSARQTATNEKLFF. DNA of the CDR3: TGTGCCTGGAGCGCCAGACAGACTGCAACTAATGAAAAACTGTTTTTT.

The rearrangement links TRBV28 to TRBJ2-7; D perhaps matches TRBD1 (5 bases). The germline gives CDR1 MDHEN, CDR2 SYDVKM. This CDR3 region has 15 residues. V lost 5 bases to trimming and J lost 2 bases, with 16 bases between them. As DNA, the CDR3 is TGTGCCAGCAGTCAGGCAGGGTACTCAGCCTACGAGCAGTACTTC. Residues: CASSQAGYSAYEQYF.

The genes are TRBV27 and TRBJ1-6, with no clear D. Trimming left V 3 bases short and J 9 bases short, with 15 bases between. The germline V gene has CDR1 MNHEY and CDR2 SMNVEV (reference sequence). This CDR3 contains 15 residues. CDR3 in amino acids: CASSFLSPRGSPLHF. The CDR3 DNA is TGTGCCAGCAGTTTTCTGTCCCCCAGAGGTTCACCCCTCCACTTT.

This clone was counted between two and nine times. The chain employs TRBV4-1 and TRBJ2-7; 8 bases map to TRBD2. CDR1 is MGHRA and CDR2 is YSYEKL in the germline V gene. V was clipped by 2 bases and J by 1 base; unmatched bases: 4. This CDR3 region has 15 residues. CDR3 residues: CASSQTLAESYEQYF. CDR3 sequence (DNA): TGCGCCAGCAGCCAAACACTAGCGGAGTCCTACGAGCAGTACTTC.

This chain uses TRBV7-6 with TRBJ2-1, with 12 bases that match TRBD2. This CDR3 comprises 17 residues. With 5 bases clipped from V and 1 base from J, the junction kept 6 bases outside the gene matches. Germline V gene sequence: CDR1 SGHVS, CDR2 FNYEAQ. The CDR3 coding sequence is TGTGCCAGCAGCCTCCAGACTAGCGGGAGATCCTACAATGAGCAGTTCTTC. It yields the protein CASSLQTSGRSYNEQFF.

CDR3 nucleotide sequence: TGTGCCAGCAGCTACTACACGGGAACTGAAGCTTTCTTT. Its translation: CASSYYTGTEAFF. This chain connects TRBV5-6 to TRBJ1-1; no reliable D call. V was cut by 3 bases and J by 5 bases, with 11 bases left in between. Germline V gene sequence: CDR1 SGHDT, CDR2 YYEEEE. The CDR3 is 13 residues long.